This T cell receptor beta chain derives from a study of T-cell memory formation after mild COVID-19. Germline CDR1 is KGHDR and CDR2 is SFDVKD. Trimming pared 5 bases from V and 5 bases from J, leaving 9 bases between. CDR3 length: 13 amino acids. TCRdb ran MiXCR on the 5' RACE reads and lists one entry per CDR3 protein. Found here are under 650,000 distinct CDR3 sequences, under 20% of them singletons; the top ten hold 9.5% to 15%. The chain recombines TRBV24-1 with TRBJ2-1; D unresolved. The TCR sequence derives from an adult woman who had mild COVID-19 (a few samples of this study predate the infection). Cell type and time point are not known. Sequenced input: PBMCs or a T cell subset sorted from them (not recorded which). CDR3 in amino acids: CATSVAKNNEQFF. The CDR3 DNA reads TGTGCCACCAGTGTTGCCAAGAACAATGAGCAGTTCTTC.